These 29 T cell receptor beta chains were sequenced from one sample in a study of regulatory T cells in long-lasting Graves disease. This sample's time point: newly diagnosed GD, antithyroid drugs for less than 3 months. The TCR library used RNA extracted from PBMCs. Construction of the TCR beta libraries employed iRepertoire HTBI primers in conjunction with Arm-PCR of CDR3 regions. TCRdb processed the multiplex PCR reads anew with MiXCR; each CDR3 protein has one entry. The sample holds some 460,000 distinct CDR3 sequences, under 20% seen once. Another study also made use of these data, one on T cells in Graves' hyperthyroidism and ophthalmopathy.

This specimen consisted of peripheral blood mononuclear cells (PBMCs), obtained at new diagnosis, from a patient treated with antithyroid drugs. The source is a middle-aged man with Graves disease.

The V gene is TRBV7-9, the J gene TRBJ2-1, with a tentative D call TRBD1 (6 bases). CDR1 SEHNR and CDR2 FQNEAQ come from the germline V gene (reference sequence). The V end lost 5 bases, the J end lost 8 bases, and 16 bases lay between the germline ends. CDR3 length equals 14 residues. The CDR3 nucleotides read TGTGCCAGCAGCGCATATAAAAAGGGGGATGAGCAGTTCTTC. This encodes CASSAYKKGDEQFF.

The chain uses TRBV18 and TRBJ1-4, with a possible D match to TRBD1 (5 bases). The germline V gene encodes CDR1 KGHSH and CDR2 LQKENI. Trimming pared 0 bases from V and 7 bases from J, leaving 15 bases between. CDR3 length equals 16 residues. The CDR3: CASSPPEGSSGEKLFF. CDR3 coding DNA: TGTGCCAGCTCACCACCGGAGGGGAGTAGTGGTGAAAAACTGTTTTTT. Full variable domain (missing parts from reference TRBV18 and TRBJ1-4): NAGVMQNPRHLVRRRGQEARLRCSPMKGHSHVYWYRQLPEEGLKFMVYLQKENIIDESGMPKERFSAEFPKEGPSILRIQQVVRGDSAAYFCASSPPEGSSGEKLFFGSGTQLSVL.

The chain couples TRBV18 to TRBJ2-2; D is unresolved. With 4 bases removed from V and 3 bases from J, the gap between germline ends came to 12 bases. Germline V gene sequence: CDR1 KGHSH, CDR2 LQKENI. The CDR3 is 15 residues long. CDR3 loop: CASSRQSGDTGELFF. CDR3 nucleotides: TGTGCCAGCTCACGGCAGAGTGGCGACACCGGGGAGCTGTTTTTT.

Many counts were recorded for this clonotype. The V and J genes are TRBV11-2 and TRBJ2-7; 10 positions match TRBD2. Germline V gene lookup returns CDR1 SGHAT and CDR2 FQNNGV. This CDR3 has 13 amino acids. V shed 5 bases, J shed 6 bases, and the junction held 4 bases outside the gene matches. CDR3 DNA sequence: TGTGCCAGCAGCCCCAGGACTAGCGGCGAGCAGTACTTC. It encodes CASSPRTSGEQYF.

This clonotype has more than one count but fewer than ten. This rearrangement joins TRBV24-1 to TRBJ2-1; a possible D gene is TRBD2 (6 bases). Per the germline V gene, CDR1 is KGHDR and CDR2 is SFDVKD. Trimming took off 1 base at V and 3 bases at J, with 12 bases between the two ends. The CDR3 extends over 16 amino acids. Here the CDR3 reads CATSDLSSVDYNEQFF. The CDR3 region has the DNA TGTGCCACCAGTGATTTATCTAGCGTTGACTACAATGAGCAGTTCTTC.

This clonotype was picked up a small number of times. The chain couples TRBV19 to TRBJ2-3, with TRBD1 matching over 7 bases. Trimming took 3 bases from V and 3 from J; bases not matched to a gene: 3. CDR3 length: 14 amino acids. The germline V gene encodes CDR1 LNHDA and CDR2 SQIVND (reference sequence). CDR3 residues: CASSIARGTDTQYF. The CDR3 nucleotides are TGTGCCAGTAGTATCGCCAGGGGGACAGATACGCAGTATTTT.

This clonotype was observed a handful of times. The chain couples TRBV29-1 to TRBJ2-1, with D unresolved. The CDR3 is 12 amino acids. V lost 5 bases to trimming and J lost 8 bases, with 13 bases between them. Looked up from germline, CDR1 is SQVTM and CDR2 is ANQGSEA. The CDR3 DNA is TGCAGCGTTACCACCCCCCGGGATGAGCAGTTCTTC. It codes for CSVTTPRDEQFF.

In its sample, this clonotype was seen many times. The junction and the germline gene differ at one end; a read error may be behind it. In DNA, the CDR3 is TGTGCCAGCAGCTTAATGGACAGGGTTTACGAGCAGTACTTC. This sequence encodes CASSLMDRVYEQYF. The rearrangement uses TRBV5-1 and TRBJ2-7; 8 nucleotides align to TRBD1. The germline V gene encodes CDR1 SGHRS and CDR2 YFSETQ. This CDR3 contains 14 residues.

This clonotype turned up a few times. The chain uses TRBV9 and TRBJ2-3; 13 nucleotides agree with TRBD2. With V trimmed by 0 bases and J by 4 bases, 2 bases remained unmatched. Germline V lookup: CDR1 SGDLS, CDR2 YYNGEE. The CDR3 runs to 16 residues. In DNA form, the CDR3 reads TGTGCCAGCAGCGTAGGGACTAGCGGGAGCGCAGATACGCAGTATTTT. Translated: CASSVGTSGSADTQYF.

The chain combines TRBV19 with TRBJ1-5; possibly TRBD1 for D (5 bases). Deletions cut 4 bases from V and 4 bases from J, with 14 bases between. The CDR3 is made up of 15 amino acids. Per the germline V gene, CDR1 is LNHDA and CDR2 is SQIVND (reference sequence). The CDR3 DNA sequence: TGTGCCAGTAGTACCCAGGGAGGTGGGAATCAGCCCCAGCATTTT. This codes for CASSTQGGGNQPQHF.

V gene TRBV27 combines with J gene TRBJ2-3, with 10 bases aligning to TRBD2. Trimming at V came to 2 bases and at J to 6 bases, leaving 5 bases not matched to a gene. The CDR3 extends over 15 amino acids. From germline, CDR1 is MNHEY and CDR2 SMNVEV (reference sequence). The CDR3 sequence: CASSLLAGVFDTQYF. DNA of the CDR3: TGTGCCAGCAGTTTACTAGCGGGAGTTTTTGATACGCAGTATTTT.

This clonotype was found many times. This sequence joins TRBV20-1 and TRBJ1-4; 7 nucleotides align to TRBD1. This CDR3 has 12 amino acids. The germline V gene encodes CDR1 DFQATT and CDR2 SNEGSKA (reference sequence). Trimming removed 6 bases from V and 7 bases from J; junction bases left unmatched: 5. The CDR3 protein is CSALDRVEKLFF. DNA for the CDR3: TGCAGTGCGCTTGACAGGGTTGAAAAACTGTTTTTT.

The chain employs TRBV7-2 and TRBJ2-7; tentatively, D is TRBD1 (5 bases). The CDR3 extends over 16 amino acids. V was clipped by 5 bases and J by 5 bases, with 22 bases between them. The germline V gene encodes CDR1 SGHTA and CDR2 FQGNSA. CDR3 loop: CASSGQPPGPNHEQYF. CDR3 nucleotide sequence: TGTGCCAGCAGCGGACAACCCCCGGGCCCGAACCACGAGCAGTACTTC.

This clonotype was recorded at least ten times. The chain has TRBV29-1 and TRBJ2-3; D remains unclear. Germline CDR1 SQVTM, CDR2 ANQGSEA. The V and J ends lost 4 bases and 2 bases respectively, with 13 bases between them. CDR3 length equals 14 residues. The CDR3 DNA is TGCAGCGTTGGGGTCGGGTCGGCCACAGATACGCAGTATTTT. This translates into CSVGVGSATDTQYF.

The V and J genes are TRBV20-1 and TRBJ1-5; weak D call: TRBD1 (6 bases). V lost 6 bases and J 5 bases, leaving 14 bases between the germline ends. The germline gives CDR1 DFQATT, CDR2 SNEGSKA (reference sequence). CDR3 length: 13 residues. The CDR3, as DNA: TGCAGTGCGATCAAGACAGGCTATCAGCCCCAGCATTTT. Translated, it gives CSAIKTGYQPQHF.

This clonotype was seen at least ten times. The V and J genes are TRBV30 and TRBJ1-1; unclear D gene. This CDR3 spans 12 amino acids. In germline, CDR1 is GTSNPN, CDR2 SVGIG (reference sequence). V was clipped by 2 bases and J by 1 base, with 5 bases between them. CDR3 sequence reads: CAWSKANTEAFF. The CDR3 DNA reads as TGTGCCTGGAGTAAAGCGAACACTGAAGCTTTCTTT. The variable domain in full, completed from reference TRBV30 and TRBJ1-1, reads SQTIHQWPATLVQPVGSPLSLECTVEGTSNPNLYWYRQAAGRGLQLLFYSVGIGQISSEVPQNLSASRPQDRQFILSSKKLLLSDSGFYLCAWSKANTEAFFGQGTRLTVV.

In its sample, this clonotype was seen a few times. This chain links TRBV28 with TRBJ2-2; D possibly corresponds to TRBD2 (5 bases). V lost 6 bases and J 4 bases, leaving 15 bases between the germline ends. This CDR3 has 15 amino acids. CDR1 is MDHEN, CDR2 SYDVKM, per germline. In DNA, the CDR3 is TGTGCCAGCAGGTGGCCCCGGGGAATCACCGGGGAGCTGTTTTTT. Protein sequence: CASRWPRGITGELFF.

This clonotype has ten or more counts. This chain's CDR3 is CASRRGAEDTQYF. DNA of the CDR3: TGCGCCAGCAGAAGAGGTGCAGAAGATACGCAGTATTTT. The chain links TRBV5-1 to TRBJ2-3; D unclear. This CDR3 spans 13 amino acids. Per germline, CDR1 SGHRS and CDR2 YFSETQ. With 5 bases removed from V and 5 bases from J, the gap between germline ends came to 12 bases.

This clonotype was picked up a small number of times. The chain couples TRBV2 to TRBJ1-6; TRBD1 might be the D (5 bases). Germline V lookup: CDR1 SNHLY, CDR2 FYNNEI. This CDR3 region has 14 residues. Trimming cost V 5 bases and J 9 bases, with 14 bases left between them. The CDR3 region is CASSRGAAGSPLHF. CDR3 DNA: TGTGCCAGCAGTCGCGGGGCGGCCGGTTCACCCCTCCACTTT.

Notes on this clonotype: It may be a read error: a sequence one base away is much more abundant. A read error is likely, as this CDR3 ends without the conserved phenylalanine or tryptophan. The chain joins TRBV7-8 to TRBJ2-2; D assignment may be TRBD1 or TRBD2 (5 bases each). Germline assignment: CDR1 SGHVS and CDR2 FQNEAQ. The CDR3 consists of 13 residues. With 5 bases removed from V and 4 bases from J, the gap between germline ends came to 8 bases. CDR3 sequence reads: CASSMRGTGELFL. The CDR3 DNA sequence: TGTGCCAGCAGCATGAGGGGCACCGGGGAGCTGTTTCTT.

J is TRBJ2-6 and V is TRBV12-3 or TRBV12-4, with D perhaps matching TRBD1 or TRBD2 (5 bases each). There are 17 residues in the CDR3. The V end was cut by 5 bases, the J end by 2 bases, with 16 bases between. Written as DNA, the CDR3 is TGTGCCAGCAGTCCTAAGCAGGGAGCGGCTGGGGCCAACGTCCTGACTTTC. Translated: CASSPKQGAAGANVLTF.

This clonotype has a handful of counts. The genes are TRBV7-8 and TRBJ2-1; 8 nucleotides line up with TRBD2. This CDR3 region has 17 residues. Germline loops: CDR1 SGHVS, CDR2 FQNEAQ. V shed 5 bases and J 4 bases; nucleotides not matched to a gene: 13. The CDR3 DNA reads as TGTGCCAGCAGCCCTCTATTAGCGGGATTAGAGTACAATGAGCAGTTCTTC. It encodes CASSPLLAGLEYNEQFF. Full variable domain (remainder filled in from reference TRBV7-8 and TRBJ2-1): GAGVSQSPRYKVAKRGQDVALRCDPISGHVSLFWYQQALGQGPEFLTYFQNEAQLDKSGLPSDRFFAERPEGSVSTLKIQRTQQEDSAVYLCASSPLLAGLEYNEQFFGPGTRLTVL.

This clonotype came up many times. V and J are TRBV6-1 and TRBJ2-7; either TRBD1 or TRBD2 may fit D (5 bases each). CDR3 length equals 13 residues. The ends were cut back, 11 bases at V and 2 bases at J, with 16 bases in the middle. CDR1 and CDR2 from the germline V gene are MNHNS and SASEGT. CDR3 nucleotides: TGTGCCGTCCGCCATGGGACCGCCTACGAGCAGTACTTC. Translating it yields CAVRHGTAYEQYF.

In its sample, this clonotype was seen once. The J gene is TRBJ1-1, the V gene TRBV5-1; 10 bases map to TRBD1. Looked up from germline, CDR1 is SGHRS and CDR2 is YFSETQ. Trimming took 4 bases from V and 1 from J; bases not matched to a gene: 7. This CDR3 contains 16 residues. CDR3 in DNA: TGCGCCAGCAGCCTCAGGACAGGGGGGAAGAACACTGAAGCTTTCTTT. This gives the protein CASSLRTGGKNTEAFF.

The J gene is TRBJ2-2, the V gene TRBV29-1, with 7 bases identical to TRBD1. This CDR3 region has 16 residues. V lost 5 bases to trimming and J lost 1 base; unmatched junction nucleotides: 10. Germline CDR1 is SQVTM and CDR2 is ANQGSEA. Here the CDR3 reads CSVPKRDRLNTGELFF. CDR3 bases: TGCAGCGTTCCGAAGAGGGACAGATTGAACACCGGGGAGCTGTTTTTT.

This clonotype was counted between two and nine times. CDR3 coding DNA: TGCGCCAGCAGCCCCGAAGGTCCGGGGGCGACGGTGACAGATACGCAGTATTTT. Protein sequence: CASSPEGPGATVTDTQYF. The chain recombines TRBV5-1 with TRBJ2-3; D is perhaps TRBD1 or TRBD2 (6 bases each). Germline values: CDR1 SGHRS, CDR2 YFSETQ. Trimming shortened V by 4 bases and J by 3 bases, and 24 bases separated the two germline ends. The CDR3 is 18 amino acids. The full variable domain, with the rest looked up from reference TRBV5-1 and TRBJ2-3, is KAGVTQTPRYLIKTRGQQVTLSCSPISGHRSVSWYQQTPGQGLQFLFEYFSETQRNKGNFPGRFSGRQFSNSRSEMNVSTLELGDSALYLCASSPEGPGATVTDTQYFGPGTRLTVL.

This clonotype was counted at least ten times. The rearrangement joins TRBV18 to TRBJ2-7; 7 nucleotides align to TRBD2. V shed 4 bases, J shed 7 bases, and the junction held 10 bases outside the gene matches. Germline CDR1 KGHSH, CDR2 LQKENI. The CDR3 spans 14 residues. The CDR3 DNA sequence: TGTGCCAGCTCACTTGACGGGGGGAGTAGAGAGCAGTACTTC. Its protein is CASSLDGGSREQYF.

The genes are TRBV12-3 or TRBV12-4 and TRBJ1-5; D is unresolved. The CDR3 extends over 15 amino acids. The germline V and J ends were trimmed by 6 bases and 3 bases, with 15 bases remaining between them. CDR3 protein: CASSRSRANNQPQHF. DNA for the CDR3: TGTGCCAGCAGCCGTAGCCGGGCCAACAATCAGCCCCAGCATTTT.

This clonotype was observed a handful of times. The gene calls are TRBV4-2 and TRBJ1-2, with 7 nucleotides matching TRBD1. There are 15 residues in the CDR3. Germline values: CDR1 LGHNA, CDR2 YNFKEQ. Unmatched junction bases numbered 6, after V lost 1 base and J lost 4 bases. The CDR3 is CASSQGDRVGYGYTF. DNA for the CDR3: TGTGCCAGCAGCCAAGGAGACAGGGTTGGCTATGGCTACACCTTC.